This is a list of T cell receptor beta chains from one sample in a study of identical twins. TCRdb re-analysed the 5' RACE reads in MiXCR, keeping a single row per CDR3 protein. The repertoire consists of 350,000 to 500,000 distinct CDR3 sequences, with roughly 18% occurring once and the leading ten covering 9.5% to 15%. Material: naive T cells sorted from blood. The receptor set was obtained from a man between 45 and 60 years old in good health. CDR3s include the opening cysteine and the closing phenylalanine or tryptophan. Fields, in order: V gene, CDR3 length, J gene, clone size, D gene, CDR3 DNA, CDR3 protein. The D gene is left open where the match is weak. The listing skips clone size in some rows; elsewhere it reads once, few, many or a size class.

v_gene: TRBV6-5; len: 17; j_gene: TRBJ2-1; abundance: many; d_gene: -; CDR3nt: TGTGCCAGCAGTTACGGCGGTCGGGGCGGTCCCTACAATGAGCAGTTCTTC; CDR3aa: CASSYGGRGGPYNEQFF
v_gene: TRBV3-1; len: 15; j_gene: TRBJ2-1; abundance: many; d_gene: TRBD2; CDR3nt: TGTGCCAGCAGCCAAGGCGGACTAGGGGACAATGAGCAGTTCTTC; CDR3aa: CASSQGGLGDNEQFF
v_gene: TRBV12-3/TRBV12-4; len: 14; j_gene: TRBJ2-7; abundance: -; d_gene: -; CDR3nt: TGTGCCAGCAGAAAGACAGAGAGCTCCTACGAGCAGTACTTC; CDR3aa: CASRKTESSYEQYF
v_gene: TRBV27; len: 15; j_gene: TRBJ2-3; abundance: -; d_gene: TRBD2; CDR3nt: TGTGCCAGCAGTCGACTAGCGGGAGGGTCAGATACGCAGTATTTT; CDR3aa: CASSRLAGGSDTQYF
v_gene: TRBV30; len: 15; j_gene: TRBJ1-2; abundance: -; d_gene: -; CDR3nt: TGTGCCTGGACCACCCAGGGCAGGGAGTACTATGGCTACACCTTC; CDR3aa: CAWTTQGREYYGYTF
v_gene: TRBV15; len: 16; j_gene: TRBJ2-5; abundance: -; d_gene: -; CDR3nt: TGTGCCACCAGCAGAGGGGGGCCGGGAGTAGGAGAGACCCAGTACTTC; CDR3aa: CATSRGGPGVGETQYF
v_gene: TRBV5-1; len: 15; j_gene: TRBJ2-5; abundance: many; d_gene: -; CDR3nt: TGCGCCAGCAGCCGACTTCCGGCCGGCCAAGAGACCCAGTACTTC; CDR3aa: CASSRLPAGQETQYF
v_gene: TRBV6-4; len: 21; j_gene: TRBJ2-4; abundance: many; d_gene: TRBD2; CDR3nt: TGTGCCAGCACCAACAGCTATGGACTAGCGGGAGAGAAAGGGACCAAAAACATTCAGTACTTC; CDR3aa: CASTNSYGLAGEKGTKNIQYF
v_gene: TRBV7-9; len: 16; j_gene: TRBJ2-3; abundance: -; d_gene: -; CDR3nt: TGTGCCAGCAGCTTAGCATACGGGGGCATAGCAGATACGCAGTATTTT; CDR3aa: CASSLAYGGIADTQYF
v_gene: TRBV5-5; len: 16; j_gene: TRBJ2-1; abundance: many; d_gene: TRBD2; CDR3nt: TGTGCCAGCAGCCCTCAAGGACCGTTACTAGCGGGAGAGCAGTTCTTC; CDR3aa: CASSPQGPLLAGEQFF
v_gene: TRBV18; len: 15; j_gene: TRBJ1-3; abundance: -; d_gene: TRBD1; CDR3nt: TGTGCCAGCTCACCGTCGACAGGGCCTGGAAACACCATATATTTT; CDR3aa: CASSPSTGPGNTIYF
v_gene: TRBV9; len: 14; j_gene: TRBJ2-7; abundance: many; d_gene: TRBD1; CDR3nt: TGTGCCAGCAGCGAACGACAGGGAGCCTACGAGCAGTACTTC; CDR3aa: CASSERQGAYEQYF
v_gene: TRBV24-1; len: 13; j_gene: TRBJ1-2; abundance: -; d_gene: -; CDR3nt: TGTGCCACCAGTGTCGGGACCTCGAGCGGCTACACCTTC; CDR3aa: CATSVGTSSGYTF
v_gene: TRBV10-3; len: 18; j_gene: TRBJ1-6; abundance: -; d_gene: -; CDR3nt: TGTGCCATCAGTGAGACAATCAAGAAGACAGCCGCCGCATCACCCCTCCACTTT; CDR3aa: CAISETIKKTAAASPLHF
v_gene: TRBV12-3/TRBV12-4; len: 17; j_gene: TRBJ2-1; abundance: few; d_gene: -; CDR3nt: TGTGCCAGCAGTCCAACCCCCGGGGCTCGGAAGTACAATGAGCAGTTCTTC; CDR3aa: CASSPTPGARKYNEQFF
v_gene: TRBV5-1; len: 15; j_gene: TRBJ2-2; abundance: -; d_gene: -; CDR3nt: TGCGCCAGCAGCCCAAGACAGGAAGGCCCCGGGGAGCTGTTTTTT; CDR3aa: CASSPRQEGPGELFF
v_gene: TRBV5-1; len: 13; j_gene: TRBJ2-7; abundance: many; d_gene: -; CDR3nt: TGCGCCAGCAGCTTGGAAAGGGGCGACGAGCAGTACTTC; CDR3aa: CASSLERGDEQYF
v_gene: TRBV28; len: 16; j_gene: TRBJ2-6; abundance: few; d_gene: -; CDR3nt: TGTGCCAGCAGTTTAATGGGGGCAGGTGGGGCCAACGTCCTGACTTTC; CDR3aa: CASSLMGAGGANVLTF
v_gene: TRBV5-1; len: 15; j_gene: TRBJ2-1; abundance: few; d_gene: -; CDR3nt: TGCGCCAGCACACTAAGGGGGGAGTCCAACAATGAGCAGTTCTTC; CDR3aa: CASTLRGESNNEQFF
v_gene: TRBV7-8; len: 16; j_gene: TRBJ2-7; abundance: few; d_gene: -; CDR3nt: TGTGCCAGCAGCTTACTCCCCCCCCACGGGAGCCACGAGCAGTACTTC; CDR3aa: CASSLLPPHGSHEQYF
v_gene: TRBV7-2; len: 14; j_gene: TRBJ1-6; abundance: -; d_gene: -; CDR3nt: TGTGCCAGCAGCTTACAAACTCTCAATTCACCCCTCCACTTT; CDR3aa: CASSLQTLNSPLHF
v_gene: TRBV5-1; len: 20; j_gene: TRBJ2-1; abundance: few; d_gene: TRBD1; CDR3nt: TGCGCCAGCAGCTCAAGGACAGGGGAGCAGGTATTCCTCGGTAAGAATGAGCAGTTCTTC; CDR3aa: CASSSRTGEQVFLGKNEQFF
v_gene: TRBV4-1; len: 21; j_gene: TRBJ2-1; abundance: few; d_gene: -; CDR3nt: TGCGCCAGCAGCCAAGACTGGGTTTTCAATCGGCCGCGAGCTTTTTTCAATGAGCAGTTCTTC; CDR3aa: CASSQDWVFNRPRAFFNEQFF
v_gene: TRBV18; len: 16; j_gene: TRBJ1-1; abundance: many; d_gene: -; CDR3nt: TGTGCCAGCTCACCCCTACCCGGACAGACGAACACTGAAGCTTTCTTT; CDR3aa: CASSPLPGQTNTEAFF
v_gene: TRBV6-1; len: 15; j_gene: TRBJ1-6; abundance: -; d_gene: -; CDR3nt: TGTGCCAGCAGTGTTACCGACAACTATAATTCACCCCTCCACTTT; CDR3aa: CASSVTDNYNSPLHF
v_gene: TRBV20-1; len: 15; j_gene: TRBJ2-7; abundance: many; d_gene: -; CDR3nt: TGCAGTGCTCGAACGCGGGACTCTCCTTCCTACGAGCAGTACTTC; CDR3aa: CSARTRDSPSYEQYF
v_gene: TRBV28; len: 13; j_gene: TRBJ1-3; abundance: few; d_gene: -; CDR3nt: TGTGCCAGCCTTCGGAGCTCTGGAAACACCATATATTTT; CDR3aa: CASLRSSGNTIYF
v_gene: TRBV20-1; len: 15; j_gene: TRBJ2-7; abundance: -; d_gene: TRBD2; CDR3nt: TGCAGTGCTAGAGATGGCAGCGGGGGTGCATTCGAGCGGTACTTC; CDR3aa: CSARDGSGGAFERYF
v_gene: TRBV4-2; len: 14; j_gene: TRBJ2-5; abundance: -; d_gene: TRBD2; CDR3nt: TGTGCCAGCAGCCAACCGGGAGGAGTAGAGACCCAGTACTTC; CDR3aa: CASSQPGGVETQYF
v_gene: TRBV5-1; len: 14; j_gene: TRBJ1-1; abundance: many; d_gene: TRBD1; CDR3nt: TGCGCCAGCAGCTTAACCCGACAGGGGCGTGAAGCTTTCTTT; CDR3aa: CASSLTRQGREAFF
v_gene: TRBV4-2; len: 17; j_gene: TRBJ2-7; abundance: many; d_gene: -; CDR3nt: TGTGCCAGCAGCCAAGTTGGGGTAGGGTCGTCACTCTACGAGCAGTACTTC; CDR3aa: CASSQVGVGSSLYEQYF
v_gene: TRBV6-2/TRBV6-3; len: 15; j_gene: TRBJ1-1; abundance: once; d_gene: -; CDR3nt: TGTGCCAGCAGTTACTGGGCTGTCATGAACACTGAAGCTTTCTTT; CDR3aa: CASSYWAVMNTEAFF
v_gene: TRBV12-3/TRBV12-4; len: 14; j_gene: TRBJ2-7; abundance: few; d_gene: TRBD1; CDR3nt: TGTGCCAGCAGCGGACAGGTGACCTCCCACGAGCAGTACTTC; CDR3aa: CASSGQVTSHEQYF
v_gene: TRBV28; len: 17; j_gene: TRBJ2-7; abundance: many; d_gene: TRBD1; CDR3nt: TGTGCCAGCAGTTTCCCCCGGAAAGGGGACAGCTCCTACGAGCAGTACTTC; CDR3aa: CASSFPRKGDSSYEQYF
v_gene: TRBV4-2; len: 16; j_gene: TRBJ2-7; abundance: -; d_gene: -; CDR3nt: TGTGCCAGCTCAAGAGTGGAGGGAGGTTCCTCCTACGAGCAGTACTTC; CDR3aa: CASSRVEGGSSYEQYF
v_gene: TRBV7-2; len: 16; j_gene: TRBJ2-3; abundance: -; d_gene: -; CDR3nt: TGTGCCAGCAGCCACCGACTTCAGGGCCCCACAGATACGCAGTATTTT; CDR3aa: CASSHRLQGPTDTQYF
v_gene: TRBV10-3; len: 16; j_gene: TRBJ2-2; abundance: -; d_gene: -; CDR3nt: TGTGCCATCAGCACTTCTGAGGGGCAGAACACCGGGGAGCTGTTTTTT; CDR3aa: CAISTSEGQNTGELFF
v_gene: TRBV28; len: 16; j_gene: TRBJ2-2; abundance: -; d_gene: -; CDR3nt: TGTGCCAGCAGTTTTCGGCCGGGACGTCACACCGGGGAGCTGTTTTTT; CDR3aa: CASSFRPGRHTGELFF
v_gene: TRBV9; len: 15; j_gene: TRBJ2-7; abundance: many; d_gene: TRBD2; CDR3nt: TGTGCCAGCAGCCTAGGGACTAGCGGGGTCTACGAGCAGTACTTC; CDR3aa: CASSLGTSGVYEQYF
v_gene: TRBV2; len: 12; j_gene: TRBJ2-3; abundance: few; d_gene: -; CDR3nt: TGTGCCAGCAGTGAAGTGAAGAGAACGCAGTATTTT; CDR3aa: CASSEVKRTQYF
v_gene: TRBV7-2; len: 15; j_gene: TRBJ2-5; abundance: few; d_gene: TRBD2; CDR3nt: TGTGCCAGCAGACTTAGCGGGGGGCGGGCGGAGACCCAGTACTTC; CDR3aa: CASRLSGGRAETQYF
v_gene: TRBV6-2/TRBV6-3; len: 13; j_gene: TRBJ1-2; abundance: few; d_gene: -; CDR3nt: TGTGCCAGCAGCTTCAGCAGGAACTATGGCTACACCTTC; CDR3aa: CASSFSRNYGYTF
v_gene: TRBV7-2; len: 15; j_gene: TRBJ2-1; abundance: many; d_gene: -; CDR3nt: TGTGCCAGCAGCCCTGTCTCGTTCTCCTACAATGAGCAGTTCTTC; CDR3aa: CASSPVSFSYNEQFF
v_gene: TRBV5-1; len: 15; j_gene: TRBJ2-3; abundance: few; d_gene: TRBD1; CDR3nt: TGCGCCAGCAGTCCCGGGACAGGGGGCATGGATACGCAGTATTTT; CDR3aa: CASSPGTGGMDTQYF
v_gene: TRBV11-2; len: 16; j_gene: TRBJ2-3; abundance: -; d_gene: -; CDR3nt: TGTGCCAGCAGCCGCTCCCAGGTTGCAGGGGCAGATACGCAGTATTTT; CDR3aa: CASSRSQVAGADTQYF
v_gene: TRBV20-1; len: 13; j_gene: TRBJ1-1; abundance: many; d_gene: -; CDR3nt: TGCAGTGCTAGACTGACAGCGAACACTGAAGCTTTCTTT; CDR3aa: CSARLTANTEAFF